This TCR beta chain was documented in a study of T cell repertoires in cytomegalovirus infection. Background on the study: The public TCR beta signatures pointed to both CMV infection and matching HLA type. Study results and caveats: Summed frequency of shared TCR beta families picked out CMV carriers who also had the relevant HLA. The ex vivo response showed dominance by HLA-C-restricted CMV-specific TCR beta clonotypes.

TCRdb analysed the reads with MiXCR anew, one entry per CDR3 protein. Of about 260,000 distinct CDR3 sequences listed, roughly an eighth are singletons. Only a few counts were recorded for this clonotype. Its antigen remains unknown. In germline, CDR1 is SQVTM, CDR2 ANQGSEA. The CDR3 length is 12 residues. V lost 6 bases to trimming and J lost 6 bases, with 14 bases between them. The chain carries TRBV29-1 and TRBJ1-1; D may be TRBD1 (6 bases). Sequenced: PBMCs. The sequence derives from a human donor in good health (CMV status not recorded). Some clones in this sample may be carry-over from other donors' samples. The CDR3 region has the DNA TGCAGCGTCGGAAGGGGGGCGGCTGAAGCTTTCTTT. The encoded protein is CSVGRGAAEAFF.